What follows are 27 T cell receptor beta chains derived from one specimen sequenced in a study of T cell repertoires in cytomegalovirus infection. Their recognized antigens are unknown. TCRdb ran MiXCR on the reads and lists one entry per CDR3 protein. This table holds some 70,000 distinct CDR3 sequences, 20% to 25% found once. Sequences were obtained from PBMCs, sequenced either directly or after in vitro stimulation (not recorded which). The source of these receptors is a human donor in good health (CMV status not recorded). Some clones in this sample may be carry-over from other donors' samples.

The rearrangement uses TRBV5-5 and TRBJ2-3; 9 bases map to TRBD2. Germline V gives CDR1 SGHKS, CDR2 YYEKEE (reference sequence). CDR3 length: 16 amino acids. V lost 0 bases, J lost 6 bases, and 8 bases stayed unmatched. Here the CDR3 reads CASSLGGLAGMDTQYF. For the CDR3, the DNA is TGTGCCAGCAGCTTGGGTGGGCTAGCGGGAATGGATACGCAGTATTTT.

J is TRBJ2-3 and V is TRBV6-1; TRBD1 agrees at 9 bases. Per germline, CDR1 MNHNS and CDR2 SASEGT. The V gene end was trimmed by 7 bases and the J gene end by 5 bases; junction bases not matched to a gene: 7. CDR3 length: 14 residues. CDR3 nucleotides: TGTGCCAGCACCGGACAGGGGAAAAGAGATACGCAGTATTTT. It codes for CASTGQGKRDTQYF.

The chain uses TRBV5-1 and TRBJ1-1, with TRBD1 matching 8 bases. Germline CDR1 reads SGHRS; CDR2 reads YFSETQ. V lost 5 bases to trimming and J lost 4 bases; unmatched junction nucleotides: 7. The CDR3 is 14 amino acids. DNA for the CDR3: TGCGCCAGCAGTGACAGGGGATGGAGCACTGAAGCTTTCTTT. It is translated as CASSDRGWSTEAFF.

This clonotype was seen more than once but under ten times. The CDR3 coding sequence is TGTGCCAGCAGGGCAGGGTCTCGTCTAGCCACTGAAGCTTTCTTT. Translation: CASRAGSRLATEAFF. The rearrangement uses TRBV6-5 and TRBJ1-1, with a tentative D call TRBD1 (5 bases). The CDR3 covers 15 residues. CDR1 is MNHEY and CDR2 is SVGAGI in the germline V gene. Between the trimmed V and J ends, which lost 6 bases and 4 bases, there was a span of 18 bases.

This clonotype was counted ten times or more. The junction departs from germline at one end; a sequencing error may be responsible. This chain uses TRBV12-3 or TRBV12-4 with TRBJ2-7, with 10 bases identical to TRBD2. The CDR3 has 14 residues. CDR3 loop: CASSLAGESYEQYF. The DNA of the CDR3 is TGTGCCAGCAGTCTAGCGGGAGAATCCTACGAGCAGTACTTC.

The chain combines TRBV18 with TRBJ2-3; possibly TRBD2 for D (5 bases). The length of the CDR3 is 12 residues. Germline CDR1 and CDR2: KGHSH and LQKENI. The ends were cut back, 3 bases at V and 6 bases at J, with 7 bases in the middle. The CDR3 nucleotides are TGTGCCAGCTCACCGGGCGGGGATACGCAGTATTTT. It yields the protein CASSPGGDTQYF.

In this sample, this clonotype turned up a few times. J is TRBJ2-5 and V is TRBV19; a weak D match, TRBD2 (5 bases). CDR3 length: 16 residues. Germline V gene sequence: CDR1 LNHDA, CDR2 SQIVND (reference sequence). Deletions cut 9 bases from V and 2 bases from J, with 22 bases between. The CDR3 reads CASQSLRADQQETQYF. The CDR3 nucleotides read TGTGCCAGCCAGAGTCTCCGAGCGGACCAACAAGAGACCCAGTACTTC.

This chain links TRBV6-2 or TRBV6-3 with TRBJ2-5; TRBD1 aligns across 7 bases. V shed 6 bases and J 4 bases; nucleotides not matched to a gene: 8. This CDR3 has 14 residues. Germline loops: CDR1 MNHEY, CDR2 SVGEGT. Here the CDR3 reads CASSSTGIRETQYF. The CDR3, as DNA: TGTGCCAGCAGCTCGACAGGGATAAGAGAGACCCAGTACTTC.

This clonotype was picked up many times. The V call is TRBV7-9, the J call TRBJ2-7; D uncertain. Germline CDR1 is SEHNR and CDR2 is FQNEAQ (reference sequence). The CDR3 spans 15 residues. The germline V and J ends were trimmed by 5 bases and 0 bases, with 14 bases remaining between them. The CDR3, as DNA: TGTGCCAGCAGCCCGCCCGTTGAAACCTCCTACGAGCAGTACTTC. Its translation: CASSPPVETSYEQYF.

For this clonotype: This could be a read error, since a much larger clone is one nucleotide away. V is TRBV10-3 and J is TRBJ2-1; the D is unclear. The CDR3 consists of 14 residues. Germline V lookup: CDR1 ENHRY, CDR2 SYGVKD. As DNA, the CDR3 is TGTGCCGCGGCTCAAGGGAACTCCTACAATGAGCAGTCCTTC. Protein: CAAAQGNSYNEQSF.

This chain links TRBV3-1 with TRBJ2-2, with D perhaps given as TRBD1 or TRBD2 (5 bases each). This CDR3 contains 17 residues. Germline loops: CDR1 LGHDT, CDR2 YNNKEL (reference sequence). V gave up 4 bases and J gave up 1 base, with 16 bases separating them. The CDR3: CASSPTAGTENTGELFF. CDR3 coding DNA: TGTGCCAGCAGCCCGACCGCCGGGACGGAGAACACCGGGGAGCTGTTTTTT.

This clonotype appeared many times. The rearrangement links TRBV7-6 to TRBJ2-1; maybe TRBD2 (6 bases). Trimming left V 0 bases short and J 0 bases short, with 30 bases between. The germline CDR1 and CDR2 sequences are SGHVS and FNYEAQ. There are 23 residues in the CDR3. As DNA, the CDR3 is TGTGCCAGCAGCTTAGCGTTTGTCAGGTTGGCGGGACCAGACCTCTTCTCCTACAATGAGCAGTTCTTC. It codes for CASSLAFVRLAGPDLFSYNEQFF.

This clonotype has more than one count but fewer than ten. Because the CDR3's place on the DNA is in doubt, the DNA is left out and the CDR3 is given as listed by TCRdb. This chain joins TRBV28 and TRBJ2-6; the table assigns TRBD1, which was not confirmed against the DNA. 14 amino acids form the CDR3, both terminal residues included. Germline V gene sequence: CDR1 MDHEN, CDR2 SYDVKM. This CDR3 reads CASNFGAGANVLTF.

In its sample, this clonotype was seen a few times. This sequence joins TRBV3-1 and TRBJ2-1; D gene unclear. CDR1 and CDR2 (germline): LGHDT, YNNKEL (reference sequence). The CDR3 extends over 13 amino acids. V dropped 4 bases and J dropped 3 bases, with 7 bases sitting between them. The CDR3 sequence is CASSPTNYNEQFF. The CDR3 region has the DNA TGTGCCAGCAGCCCGACAAACTACAATGAGCAGTTCTTC.

The gene calls are TRBV6-1 and TRBJ1-6; 7 bases match TRBD1. The CDR3 is 15 amino acids. Germline V CDR1 and CDR2: MNHNS, SASEGT. The junction had 6 bases not matched to a gene; V was cut back by 3 bases and J by 7 bases. CDR3 DNA sequence: TGTGCCAGCAGTGACGTCCCAGGGGGGAATTCACCCCTCCACTTT. Translation gives CASSDVPGGNSPLHF.

The J gene is TRBJ2-4, the V gene TRBV5-1; D perhaps matches TRBD1 (6 bases). Per the germline V gene, CDR1 is SGHRS and CDR2 is YFSETQ. With 3 bases removed from V and 6 bases from J, the gap between germline ends came to 13 bases. This CDR3 is built from 14 residues. CDR3 nucleotide sequence: TGCGCCAGCAGCTCAAACACAGGGACAAACATTCAGTACTTC. This sequence encodes CASSSNTGTNIQYF.

This clonotype was observed a handful of times. The chain carries TRBV2 and TRBJ1-4; 8 nucleotides align to TRBD1. The CDR3 is 15 residues long. After removal of 8 bases from V and 3 bases from J, the junction contained 8 bases not matched to a gene. Germline loops: CDR1 SNHLY, CDR2 FYNNEI. The DNA of the CDR3 is TGTGCCAGCCGGCGGGACAGGACAGCTAATGAAAAACTGTTTTTT. Its translation: CASRRDRTANEKLFF.

This clonotype was recorded many times. V is TRBV7-2 and J is TRBJ2-7, with 9 bases fitting TRBD2. Losses at the gene ends were 5 bases for V and 3 bases for J; bases not matched to a gene: 5. CDR3 length: 14 residues. Germline V gene sequence: CDR1 SGHTA, CDR2 FQGNSA. The CDR3 here is CASSTRLAVYEQYV. The CDR3, as DNA: TGTGCCAGCAGCACTCGACTAGCGGTCTACGAGCAGTACGTC.

This clonotype was detected only a few times. The V gene is TRBV19, the J gene TRBJ1-3; weak D call: TRBD1 (6 bases). The CDR3 is made up of 16 amino acids. CDR1 is LNHDA, CDR2 SQIVND, per germline (reference sequence). Trimming cost V 3 bases and J 4 bases, with 16 bases left between them. CDR3 sequence: CASSIRLGQQGNTIYF. In nucleotides, the CDR3 is TGTGCCAGTAGTATCCGTCTAGGACAGCAGGGAAACACCATATATTTT. Full variable domain (outside the CDR3, taken from reference TRBV19 and TRBJ1-3): DGGITQSPKYLFRKEGQNVTLSCEQNLNHDAMYWYRQDPGQGLRLIYYSQIVNDFQKGDIAEGYSVSREKKESFPLTVTSAQKNPTAFYLCASSIRLGQQGNTIYFGEGSWLTVV.

The chain is built from TRBV30 and TRBJ1-1; the D gene is possibly TRBD1 (6 bases). The germline V gene encodes CDR1 GTSNPN and CDR2 SVGIG (reference sequence). CDR3 size: 16 residues. The germline V and J ends were trimmed by 1 base and 2 bases, with 17 bases remaining between them. The CDR3 DNA reads TGTGCCTGGAGTGGGTTGCTGGGGGCAAGAAACACTGAAGCTTTCTTT. It specifies CAWSGLLGARNTEAFF. Looking up the rest from reference TRBV30 and TRBJ1-1 gives the full variable domain: SQTIHQWPATLVQPVGSPLSLECTVEGTSNPNLYWYRQAAGRGLQLLFYSVGIGQISSEVPQNLSASRPQDRQFILSSKKLLLSDSGFYLCAWSGLLGARNTEAFFGQGTRLTVV.

There are many counts of this clonotype. This chain links TRBV7-2 with TRBJ1-1, with D possibly being TRBD1 (6 bases). Germline lookup yields CDR1 SGHTA and CDR2 FQGNSA. Between the trimmed V and J ends, which lost 3 bases and 3 bases, there was a span of 11 bases. The CDR3 sequence is 14 residues long. The CDR3 loop reads CASSLEGGDTEAFF. CDR3 coding DNA: TGTGCCAGCAGCTTGGAGGGGGGGGACACTGAAGCTTTCTTT. Complete variable domain (other parts from reference TRBV7-2 and TRBJ1-1): GAGVSQSPSNKVTEKGKDVELRCDPISGHTALYWYRQSLGQGLEFLIYFQGNSAPDKSGLPSDRFSAERTGGSVSTLTIQRTQQEDSAVYLCASSLEGGDTEAFFGQGTRLTVV.

This clonotype has a handful of counts. J is TRBJ1-1 and V is TRBV7-6; the D is unclear. V was clipped by 3 bases and J by 3 bases, with 11 bases between them. This CDR3 spans 14 amino acids. Looked up from germline, CDR1 is SGHVS and CDR2 is FNYEAQ. The CDR3 region is CASSFTTDHTEAFF. DNA for the CDR3: TGTGCCAGCAGCTTCACGACCGACCACACTGAAGCTTTCTTT.

There are many counts of this clonotype. This CDR3 is CASSLGRTSRTTDTQYF. DNA for the CDR3: TGTGCCAGCAGCTTAGGGAGGACTAGCCGTACCACAGATACGCAGTATTTT. The rearrangement uses TRBV7-8 and TRBJ2-3; the match to TRBD2 covers 8 bases. With V trimmed by 1 base and J by 2 bases, 8 bases remained unmatched. This CDR3 is 17 amino acids long. Germline-derived CDR1 and CDR2 are SGHVS and FQNEAQ.

This clonotype came up a few times. V usage is TRBV27 and J usage is TRBJ1-5, with 8 bases identical to TRBD1. The CDR3 sequence is 15 residues long. The trim removed 4 bases at V and 1 base at J, leaving 3 bases unmatched. Per the germline V gene, CDR1 is MNHEY and CDR2 is SMNVEV (reference sequence). CDR3 coding DNA: TGTGCCAGCAGTTCAGACAGGGGAAGCAATCAGCCCCAGCATTTT. Translation gives CASSSDRGSNQPQHF.

This sequence joins TRBV19 and TRBJ2-2, with unresolved D. This CDR3 is built from 14 residues. The V gene's germline CDR1 is LNHDA and CDR2 SQIVND (reference sequence). The germline V and J ends were trimmed by 7 bases and 3 bases, with 12 bases remaining between them. This CDR3 reads CASKRDRDTGELFF. CDR3 nucleotide sequence: TGTGCCAGTAAAAGGGATAGGGACACCGGGGAGCTGTTTTTT.

The chain couples TRBV7-9 to TRBJ2-5, with TRBD1 as a possible D gene (5 bases). V was shortened by 1 base and J by 4 bases, with 13 bases between the two germline ends. The CDR3 runs to 15 residues. Germline V gene data show CDR1 as SEHNR and CDR2 as FQNEAQ (reference sequence). The CDR3 coding sequence is TGTGCCAGCAGCTTAGAGGGGTTGGATCGAGAGACCCAGTACTTC. Residues: CASSLEGLDRETQYF. Filled out from reference TRBV7-9 and TRBJ2-5, the complete variable domain reads DTGVSQNPRHKITKRGQNVTFRCDPISEHNRLYWYRQTLGQGPEFLTYFQNEAQLEKSRLLSDRFSAERPKGSFSTLEIQRTEQGDSAMYLCASSLEGLDRETQYFGPGTRLLVL.

This clonotype showed up just a few times. The chain recombines TRBV7-2 with TRBJ1-1; D not certain. This CDR3 is built from 12 residues. Deletions cut 5 bases from V and 11 bases from J, with 15 bases between. Germline CDR1 reads SGHTA; CDR2 reads FQGNSA. CDR3 in amino acids: CASSPSTGSAFF. The CDR3 nucleotides are TGTGCCAGCAGCCCCTCTACCGGTTCGGCTTTCTTT.